The clone carrying this T cell receptor beta chain was seen a single time. Authors' methods: Quantification of nucleated cells was approximated via reference gene primer amplification. Method: immunoSEQ multiplex PCR; TCRdb's copy keeps in-frame clones and lacks some. From that table come the V and J calls and clone size; the DNA was used to work out D and trimming. The sample includes 150,000 to 200,000 clones, 75% to 90% of them seen just once. The record originates from a study of blood T cell repertoires in COVID-19. The wider study: Sites across the United States, Italy and Spain contributed samples from acute and convalescent COVID-19. T cells, B-cell-depleted T cells, or PBMCs supplied cDNA or gDNA.

Material: peripheral blood. The clonotype was recovered from a man in his fifties or sixties with acute or convalescent COVID-19.

The CDR3 coding sequence is TGTGCCAGCAGCAGACTAGCGGGATACAATGAGCAGTTCTTC. Amino acids: CASSRLAGYNEQFF. The gene calls are TRBV7-3 and TRBJ2-1; 11 nucleotides line up with TRBD2. J gave up 4 bases and V 5 bases, and 1 base lay outside the gene matches. CDR1 and CDR2 from the germline V gene are SGHTA and FQGTGA. This CDR3 has 14 amino acids.